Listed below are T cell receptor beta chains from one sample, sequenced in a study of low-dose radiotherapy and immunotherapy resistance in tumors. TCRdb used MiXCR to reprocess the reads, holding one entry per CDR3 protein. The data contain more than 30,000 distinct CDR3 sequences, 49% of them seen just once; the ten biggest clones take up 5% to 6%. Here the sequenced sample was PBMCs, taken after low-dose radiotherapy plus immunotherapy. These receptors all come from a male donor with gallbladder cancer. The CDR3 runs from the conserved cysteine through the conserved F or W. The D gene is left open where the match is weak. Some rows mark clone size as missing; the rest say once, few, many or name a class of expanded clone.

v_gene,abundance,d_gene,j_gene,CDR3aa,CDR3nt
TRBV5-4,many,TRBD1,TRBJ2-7,CASSKATGGLYEQYF,TGTGCCAGCAGCAAAGCGACAGGGGGCCTGTACGAGCAGTACTTC
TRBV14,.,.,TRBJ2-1,CASSPNYGVVNEQFF,TGTGCCAGCAGCCCCAACTATGGGGTTGTAAATGAGCAGTTCTTC
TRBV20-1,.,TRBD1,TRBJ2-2,CSAPTGVGGSKPGELFF,TGCAGTGCGCCAACAGGGGTGGGTGGCTCGAAGCCCGGGGAGCTGTTTTTT
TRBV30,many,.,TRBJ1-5,CAWSVGGGRNQPQHF,TGTGCCTGGAGTGTTGGGGGGGGCCGGAATCAGCCCCAGCATTTT
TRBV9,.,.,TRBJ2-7,CASSARGGGGEQYF,TGTGCCAGCAGCGCCCGAGGAGGGGGCGGGGAGCAGTACTTC
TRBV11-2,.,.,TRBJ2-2,CATIPFGQSTGELFF,TGTGCCACCATCCCCTTCGGACAGTCCACCGGGGAGCTGTTTTTT
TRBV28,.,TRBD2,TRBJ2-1,CASSSGLVGADEQFF,TGTGCCAGCAGTTCGGGACTAGTCGGTGCGGATGAGCAGTTCTTC
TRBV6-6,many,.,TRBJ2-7,CTSRTGGEQYF,TGTACCAGCAGGACCGGGGGAGAGCAGTACTTC
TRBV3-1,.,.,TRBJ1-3,CASSPTTGFGNTIYF,TGTGCCAGCAGCCCCACCACGGGGTTCGGAAACACCATATATTTT
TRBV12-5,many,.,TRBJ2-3,CASGLVLGPTDTQYF,TGTGCTAGTGGTTTGGTACTAGGGCCTACAGATACGCAGTATTTT
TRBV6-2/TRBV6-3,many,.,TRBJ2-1,CASSPQGTEQFF,TGTGCCAGCAGTCCCCAGGGTACTGAGCAGTTCTTC
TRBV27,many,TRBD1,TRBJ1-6,CASRPDRVDTSPLHF,TGTGCCAGCAGACCTGACAGGGTGGATACTTCACCCCTCCACTTT
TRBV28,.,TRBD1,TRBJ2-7,CASSLPGGYYEQYF,TGTGCCAGCAGTTTACCAGGGGGCTACTACGAGCAGTACTTC